The 32 T cell receptor beta chains below all came from one sample that was sequenced in a study of T cell clones after liver transplantation. Sequencing used immunoSEQ multiplex PCR; TCRdb keeps in-frame clones, though not all of them. The repertoire consists of 95,000 to 130,000 clones, with 90% occurring once and the leading ten covering 0.83%. The starting material was CD4+ T cells from blood, obtained 12 months after liver transplant. Receptor source: a human patient who received a liver transplant. Some T cells may possibly be graft donor cells.

This rearrangement joins TRBV7-2 to TRBJ2-1; D is perhaps TRBD2 (6 bases). The CDR3 sequence is 10 residues long. The V gene's germline CDR1 is SGHTA and CDR2 FQGNSA. V was trimmed by 8 bases and J by 9 bases, leaving 8 bases between them. CDR3 protein: CASGGSEQFF. The CDR3, as DNA: TGTGCCAGCGGAGGGAGTGAGCAGTTCTTC.

This sequence joins TRBV7-3 and TRBJ2-1; a possible D gene is TRBD2 (6 bases). Germline V gene data show CDR1 as SGHTA and CDR2 as FQGTGA. Between the trimmed V and J ends, which lost 0 bases and 5 bases, there was a span of 11 bases. CDR3 length: 15 amino acids. The CDR3 sequence is CASSLTGGGHNEQFF. The DNA of the CDR3 is TGTGCCAGCAGCTTAACGGGAGGCGGGCACAATGAGCAGTTCTTC. Filled out from reference TRBV7-3 and TRBJ2-1, the complete variable domain reads GAGVSQTPSNKVTEKGKYVELRCDPISGHTALYWYRQSLGQGPEFLIYFQGTGAADDSGLPNDRFFAVRPEGSVSTLKIQRTERGDSAVYLCASSLTGGGHNEQFFGPGTRLTVL.

The chain links TRBV28 to TRBJ2-1, with D possibly matching TRBD2 (5 bases). V lost 7 bases, J lost 3 bases, and 13 bases lay in between. CDR1 and CDR2 (germline): MDHEN, SYDVKM. This CDR3 spans 14 amino acids. In DNA form, the CDR3 reads TGTGCCAGCACCACGGACTTGGTCTACAATGAGCAGTTCTTC. Its protein is CASTTDLVYNEQFF. Based on the CDR3 plus reference TRBV28 and TRBJ2-1, the full variable domain is DVKVTQSSRYLVKRTGEKVFLECVQDMDHENMFWYRQDPGLGLRLIYFSYDVKMKEKGDIPEGYSVSREKKERFSLILESASTNQTSMYLCASTTDLVYNEQFFGPGTRLTVL.

The CDR3 is CASSPRVAGAGELFF. CDR3 DNA sequence: TGTGCCAGCAGCCCCAGGGTCGCGGGCGCCGGGGAGCTGTTTTTT. The chain combines TRBV7-2 with TRBJ2-2; D may be TRBD1 or TRBD2 (5 bases each). The germline V and J ends were trimmed by 5 bases and 6 bases, with 16 bases remaining between them. This CDR3 has 15 amino acids. Germline V gives CDR1 SGHTA, CDR2 FQGNSA.

The V call is TRBV28, the J call TRBJ2-1; 12 positions agree with TRBD2. This CDR3 region has 17 residues. Germline V gene data show CDR1 as MDHEN and CDR2 as SYDVKM. Trimming cost V 7 bases and J 7 bases; bases outside gene matches: 14. CDR3 protein: CASTWRLAGEFWNEQFF. The DNA of the CDR3 is TGTGCCAGCACGTGGAGACTAGCGGGAGAGTTTTGGAATGAGCAGTTCTTC.

The chain joins TRBV5-1 to TRBJ2-5, with 8 bases lining up with TRBD2. The CDR3 has 16 residues. Germline V gene data show CDR1 as SGHRS and CDR2 as YFSETQ. Unmatched junction bases numbered 8, after V lost 0 bases and J lost 4 bases. Written as DNA, the CDR3 is TGCGCCAGCAGCTTGGGCAGCGGGAGTTCTAGAGAGACCCAGTACTTC. Protein sequence: CASSLGSGSSRETQYF. Supplemented by reference TRBV5-1 and TRBJ2-5, the full variable domain reads KAGVTQTPRYLIKTRGQQVTLSCSPISGHRSVSWYQQTPGQGLQFLFEYFSETQRNKGNFPGRFSGRQFSNSRSEMNVSTLELGDSALYLCASSLGSGSSRETQYFGPGTRLLVL.

The genes are TRBV2 and TRBJ2-7, with D tentatively TRBD1 (6 bases). The CDR3 is 14 amino acids. Germline values: CDR1 SNHLY, CDR2 FYNNEI. V lost 6 bases and J 3 bases, leaving 15 bases between the germline ends. In DNA, the CDR3 is TGTGCCAGCAGGGGGGCAGGGGACCTCTACGAGCAGTACTTC. This codes for CASRGAGDLYEQYF.

The CDR3 sequence is CASSLGQGFGYTF. CDR3 nucleotide sequence: TGTGCCAGCAGCTTAGGTCAGGGATTTGGCTACACCTTC. The J gene is TRBJ1-2, the V gene TRBV7-9, with D possibly being TRBD1 (5 bases). This CDR3 is 13 amino acids long. The V and J ends lost 1 base and 7 bases respectively, with 10 bases between them. Germline CDR1 and CDR2: SEHNR and FQNEAQ (reference sequence).

The chain carries TRBV7-9 and TRBJ2-1, with no clear D. Deletions cut 1 base from V and 0 bases from J, with 10 bases between. The CDR3 extends over 16 amino acids. Germline CDR1 is SEHNR and CDR2 is FQNEAQ (reference sequence). In DNA, the CDR3 is TGTGCCAGCAGCTTAGGGCCTGGTAGCTCCTACAATGAGCAGTTCTTC. It is translated as CASSLGPGSSYNEQFF.

The CDR3 reads CASSIEAGLNTEAFF. The CDR3 nucleotides read TGTGCCAGTAGTATAGAGGCAGGGCTCAACACTGAAGCTTTCTTT. This rearrangement joins TRBV19 to TRBJ1-1; TRBD1 is a possible D gene (5 bases). CDR3 length: 15 residues. Trimming left V 0 bases short and J 2 bases short, with 10 bases between. The germline gives CDR1 LNHDA, CDR2 SQIVND (reference sequence).

The chain joins TRBV5-4 to TRBJ2-3; D unclear. Germline CDR1 and CDR2: SGHNT and YYREEE (reference sequence). The CDR3 is 14 residues long. V was pared by 3 bases and J by 5 bases, with 13 bases between. CDR3 coding DNA: TGTGCCAGCAGCTACGGACCAACGGGAGATACGCAGTATTTT. It codes for CASSYGPTGDTQYF.

The genes are TRBV5-1 and TRBJ1-3; D unclear. The germline V and J ends were trimmed by 7 bases and 1 base, with 6 bases remaining between them. This CDR3 is 12 amino acids long. Germline V CDR1 and CDR2: SGHRS, YFSETQ. Here the CDR3 DNA reads TGCGCCAGCCAGGATTCTGGAAACACCATATATTTT. It is translated as CASQDSGNTIYF.

The V and J genes are TRBV7-9 and TRBJ2-7; 11 nucleotides agree with TRBD2. V was pared by 5 bases and J by 6 bases, with 15 bases of the junction left unmatched. The CDR3 spans 17 residues. Germline-derived CDR1 and CDR2 are SEHNR and FQNEAQ (reference sequence). As DNA, the CDR3 is TGTGCCAGCAGCCCCCTTGGGTTAGCGGGAGGGCCCGTCGAGCAGTACTTC. It is translated as CASSPLGLAGGPVEQYF.

This chain links TRBV27 with TRBJ2-7, with D tentatively TRBD2 (6 bases). Germline V gene data show CDR1 as MNHEY and CDR2 as SMNVEV (reference sequence). CDR3 length equals 14 residues. With 2 bases removed from V and 2 bases from J, the gap between germline ends came to 10 bases. CDR3 DNA: TGTGCCAGCAGTTTACGGAGGGAGACCTACGAGCAGTACTTC. Amino acids: CASSLRRETYEQYF.

This clone was recorded once. CDR3 amino acids: CASSTPRDTRTGELFF. The CDR3 coding sequence is TGTGCCAGTAGTACCCCCCGGGACACCCGCACCGGGGAGCTGTTTTTT. The J gene is TRBJ2-2, the V gene TRBV19; TRBD1 is a possible D gene (6 bases). Germline V gene sequence: CDR1 LNHDA, CDR2 SQIVND (reference sequence). There are 16 residues in the CDR3. Trimming pared 4 bases from V and 4 bases from J, leaving 16 bases between. The complete variable domain, with remaining parts taken from reference TRBV19 and TRBJ2-2, reads DGGITQSPKYLFRKEGQNVTLSCEQNLNHDAMYWYRQDPGQGLRLIYYSQIVNDFQKGDIAEGYSVSREKKESFPLTVTSAQKNPTAFYLCASSTPRDTRTGELFFGEGSRLTVL.

The chain uses TRBV7-6 and TRBJ2-7; weak D call: TRBD2 (6 bases). This CDR3 comprises 20 residues. Germline lookup yields CDR1 SGHVS and CDR2 FNYEAQ. V was clipped by 5 bases and J by 0 bases, with 29 bases between them. CDR3 DNA: TGTGCCAGCAGCCCACGCCCTCCGGGTCAAGGGGCGGGAAGCTCCTACGAGCAGTACTTC. It translates to CASSPRPPGQGAGSSYEQYF.

This clone has more than one count but fewer than ten. This chain links TRBV28 with TRBJ1-5; D ambiguous. This CDR3 is built from 12 residues. CDR1 MDHEN and CDR2 SYDVKM come from the germline V gene. The V end lost 7 bases, the J end lost 1 base, and 5 bases lay between the germline ends. This CDR3 reads CASTRSNQPQHF. CDR3 DNA sequence: TGTGCCAGCACGAGGAGCAATCAGCCCCAGCATTTT. Full variable domain (rest looked up from reference TRBV28 and TRBJ1-5): DVKVTQSSRYLVKRTGEKVFLECVQDMDHENMFWYRQDPGLGLRLIYFSYDVKMKEKGDIPEGYSVSREKKERFSLILESASTNQTSMYLCASTRSNQPQHFGDGTRLSIL.

The chain is built from TRBV6-5 and TRBJ1-2, with D hard to call. CDR1 is MNHEY and CDR2 is SVGAGI in the germline V gene. The CDR3 sequence is 13 residues long. V dropped 4 bases and J dropped 3 bases, with 9 bases sitting between them. The CDR3 DNA reads as TGTGCCAGCAGTTCAAGGGAAGACTATGGCTACACCTTC. This translates into CASSSREDYGYTF.

The rearrangement joins TRBV6-1 to TRBJ1-5; TRBD1 matches 7 bases. The germline CDR1 and CDR2 sequences are MNHNS and SASEGT. This CDR3 is 12 amino acids long. V dropped 6 bases and J dropped 4; count of bases not matched to a gene: 0. The chain's CDR3 is CASRTGNQPQHF. Written as DNA, the CDR3 is TGTGCCAGCAGGACAGGGAATCAGCCCCAGCATTTT.

This sequence joins TRBV9 and TRBJ2-1; 7 bases map to TRBD2. The V gene's germline CDR1 is SGDLS and CDR2 YYNGEE. Losses at the gene ends were 0 bases for V and 5 bases for J; bases not matched to a gene: 8. This CDR3 is 16 amino acids long. Written as DNA, the CDR3 is TGTGCCAGCAGCGTAGAGTTGCGGGAGCGGCACAATGAGCAGTTCTTC. Translating it yields CASSVELRERHNEQFF.

V gene TRBV9 combines with J gene TRBJ2-7, with 7 bases matching TRBD2. CDR1 and CDR2 from the germline V gene are SGDLS and YYNGEE. This CDR3 has 15 residues. The ends lost 0 bases at V and 6 bases at J; junction bases unmatched: 9. CDR3 region: CASSVEGAGVSEQYF. The CDR3 nucleotides are TGTGCCAGCAGCGTAGAAGGGGCGGGAGTGAGCGAGCAGTACTTC.

V gene TRBV5-6 combines with J gene TRBJ2-6; D unclear. Between the trimmed V and J ends, which lost 0 bases and 0 bases, there was a span of 10 bases. The germline V gene encodes CDR1 SGHDT and CDR2 YYEEEE. The CDR3 spans 17 residues. The CDR3 bases are TGTGCCAGCAGCTTGGGGCAGGCCTTCTCTGGGGCCAACGTCCTGACTTTC. Amino acids: CASSLGQAFSGANVLTF.

This clone occurred once. The gene calls are TRBV7-9 and TRBJ2-7; 11 bases are shared with TRBD2. V gave up 8 bases and J gave up 6 bases; unmatched junction bases: 6. From germline, CDR1 is SEHNR and CDR2 FQNEAQ (reference sequence). CDR3 length equals 13 residues. This CDR3 is CASGTSGRPEQYF. CDR3 coding DNA: TGTGCCAGCGGAACTAGCGGGAGACCCGAGCAGTACTTC.

DNA of the CDR3: TGTGCCAGCAGCTTAATTTTTACGGGAATTAGCACAGATACGCAGTATTTT. Amino acids: CASSLIFTGISTDTQYF. The chain recombines TRBV7-2 with TRBJ2-3; perhaps TRBD2 as D (5 bases). The ends were cut back, 2 bases at V and 0 bases at J, with 15 bases in the middle. The CDR3 is 17 amino acids. Germline V gives CDR1 SGHTA, CDR2 FQGNSA.

J is TRBJ1-2 and V is TRBV7-9; D not certain. The germline CDR1 and CDR2 sequences are SEHNR and FQNEAQ (reference sequence). CDR3 size: 12 residues. Trimming stripped 6 bases from V and 7 bases from J, with 12 bases between. The CDR3 DNA sequence: TGTGCCAGCAGGGGCGCTTACCGTGGCTACACCTTC. Translating it yields CASRGAYRGYTF.

This chain joins TRBV18 and TRBJ2-7; D possibly matches TRBD1 or TRBD2 (5 bases each). V was cut by 1 base and J by 5 bases, with 12 bases left in between. CDR3 length: 14 amino acids. CDR1 and CDR2 (germline): KGHSH, LQKENI. The CDR3, as DNA: TGTGCCAGCTCACCACAGGGGACCCTGGACGAGCAGTACTTC. The encoded protein is CASSPQGTLDEQYF.

This clone was observed a single time. The chain couples TRBV9 to TRBJ1-4, with D unresolved. CDR3 size: 12 residues. Germline assignment: CDR1 SGDLS and CDR2 YYNGEE. The V end lost 0 bases, the J end lost 6 bases, and 3 bases lay between the germline ends. DNA for the CDR3: TGTGCCAGCAGCGTAGAGGATGAAAAACTGTTTTTT. Translation gives CASSVEDEKLFF.

The chain couples TRBV29-1 to TRBJ2-7, with 7 bases matching TRBD1. Per the germline V gene, CDR1 is SQVTM and CDR2 is ANQGSEA. The CDR3 is made up of 11 amino acids. V shed 6 bases and J 3 bases; nucleotides not matched to a gene: 2. The CDR3 reads CSVQGNYEQYF. The CDR3 nucleotides are TGCAGCGTACAGGGGAACTACGAGCAGTACTTC.

This clone was counted between two and nine times. The rearrangement joins TRBV2 to TRBJ1-5, with D possibly matching TRBD1 (5 bases). The CDR3 is 15 amino acids. With 3 bases removed from V and 2 bases from J, the gap between germline ends came to 11 bases. Looked up from germline, CDR1 is SNHLY and CDR2 is FYNNEI. CDR3 sequence reads: CASSDSRGGNQPQHF. CDR3 bases: TGTGCCAGCAGTGATAGTCGGGGGGGCAATCAGCCCCAGCATTTT. The whole variable domain, filled in from reference TRBV2 and TRBJ1-5, reads EPEVTQTPSHQVTQMGQEVILRCVPISNHLYFYWYRQILGQKVEFLVSFYNNEISEKSEIFDDQFSVERPDGSNFTLKIRSTKLEDSAMYFCASSDSRGGNQPQHFGDGTRLSIL.

The chain carries TRBV7-2 and TRBJ2-7; D gene ambiguous. Germline CDR1 reads SGHTA; CDR2 reads FQGNSA. The CDR3 is made up of 11 amino acids. Trimming shortened V by 2 bases and J by 4 bases, and 3 bases separated the two germline ends. The CDR3 sequence: CASSLQYEQYF. The CDR3 bases are TGTGCCAGCAGCTTACAGTACGAGCAGTACTTC.

This rearrangement joins TRBV4-1 to TRBJ2-5; no reliable D call. This CDR3 region has 13 residues. Germline CDR1 and CDR2: MGHRA and YSYEKL. Trimming stripped 2 bases from V and 4 bases from J, with 8 bases between. CDR3 bases: TGCGCCAGCAGCCAATTGACGGTAGAGACCCAGTACTTC. This encodes CASSQLTVETQYF.

The V and J genes are TRBV29-1 and TRBJ2-3; D may match TRBD1 or TRBD2 (5 bases each). The length of the CDR3 is 14 residues. Germline loops: CDR1 SQVTM, CDR2 ANQGSEA. Trimming removed 1 base from V and 1 base from J, with 9 bases in between. In DNA, the CDR3 is TGCAGCGTTGAAGGACCGGGGCGCACAGATACGCAGTATTTT. Its protein is CSVEGPGRTDTQYF.